This T cell receptor beta chain was observed in a study of blood T cell repertoires in COVID-19. This CDR3 is 17 amino acids long. Per the germline V gene, CDR1 is LNHDA and CDR2 is SQIVND (reference sequence). J lost 3 bases, V lost 3 bases, and 14 bases had no gene match. Profiling relied on immunoSEQ multiplex PCR, and the TCRdb table lists in-frame clones only, not all of them. The data hold 150,000 to 200,000 clones, with over 70% observed a single time. The V and J genes are TRBV19 and TRBJ2-7, with TRBD1 matching over 7 bases. The receptor was derived from a woman aged 60 to 75 who had recovered from COVID-19. Material: PBMCs or T cells enriched from blood (not recorded which). CDR3 in amino acids: CASSIISSRQGLYEQYF. The CDR3 DNA reads TGTGCCAGTAGTATTATTTCTTCGCGACAGGGCCTCTACGAGCAGTACTTC.